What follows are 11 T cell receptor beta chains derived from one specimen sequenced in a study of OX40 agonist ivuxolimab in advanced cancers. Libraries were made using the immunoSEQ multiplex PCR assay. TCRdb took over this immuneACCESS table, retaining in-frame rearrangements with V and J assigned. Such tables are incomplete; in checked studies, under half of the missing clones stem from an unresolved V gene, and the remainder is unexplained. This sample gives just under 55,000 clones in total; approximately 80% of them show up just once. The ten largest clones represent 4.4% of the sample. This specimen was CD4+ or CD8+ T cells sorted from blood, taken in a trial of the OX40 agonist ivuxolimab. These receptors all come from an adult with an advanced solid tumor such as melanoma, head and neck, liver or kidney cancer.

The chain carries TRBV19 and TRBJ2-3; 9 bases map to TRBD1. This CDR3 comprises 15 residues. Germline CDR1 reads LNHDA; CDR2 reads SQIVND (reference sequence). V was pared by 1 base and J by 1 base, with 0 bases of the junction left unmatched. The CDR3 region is CASSIGQGGTDTQYF. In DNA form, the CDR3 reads TGTGCCAGTAGTATAGGACAGGGGGGCACAGATACGCAGTATTTT.

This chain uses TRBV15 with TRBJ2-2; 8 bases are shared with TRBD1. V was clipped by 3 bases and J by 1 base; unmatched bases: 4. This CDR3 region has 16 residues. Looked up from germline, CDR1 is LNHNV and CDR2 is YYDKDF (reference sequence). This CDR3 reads CATSRTTGGNTGELFF. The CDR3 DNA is TGTGCCACCAGCAGGACTACAGGGGGGAACACCGGGGAGCTGTTTTTT.

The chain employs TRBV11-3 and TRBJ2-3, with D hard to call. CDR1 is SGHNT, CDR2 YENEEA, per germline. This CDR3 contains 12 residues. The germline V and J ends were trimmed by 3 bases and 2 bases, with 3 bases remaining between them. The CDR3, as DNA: TGTGCCAGCAGCTTGCACACAGATACGCAGTATTTT. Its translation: CASSLHTDTQYF.

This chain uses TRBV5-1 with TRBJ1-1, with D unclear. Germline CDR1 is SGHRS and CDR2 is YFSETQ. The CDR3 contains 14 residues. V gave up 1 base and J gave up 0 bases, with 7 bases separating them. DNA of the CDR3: TGCGCCAGCAGCTTGAGAATGATGAACACTGAAGCTTTCTTT. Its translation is CASSLRMMNTEAFF.

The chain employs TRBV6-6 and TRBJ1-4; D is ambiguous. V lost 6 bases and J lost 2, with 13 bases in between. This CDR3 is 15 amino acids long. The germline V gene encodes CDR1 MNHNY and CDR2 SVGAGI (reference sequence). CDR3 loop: CASSHRSGTNEKLFF. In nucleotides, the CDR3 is TGTGCCAGCAGCCACCGGAGTGGGACTAATGAAAAACTGTTTTTT.

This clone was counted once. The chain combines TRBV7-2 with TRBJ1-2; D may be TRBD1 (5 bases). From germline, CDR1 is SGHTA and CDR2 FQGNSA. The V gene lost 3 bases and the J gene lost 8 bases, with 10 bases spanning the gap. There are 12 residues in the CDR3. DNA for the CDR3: TGTGCCAGCAGCTTCGCGGGACTCGGCTACACCTTC. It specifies CASSFAGLGYTF.

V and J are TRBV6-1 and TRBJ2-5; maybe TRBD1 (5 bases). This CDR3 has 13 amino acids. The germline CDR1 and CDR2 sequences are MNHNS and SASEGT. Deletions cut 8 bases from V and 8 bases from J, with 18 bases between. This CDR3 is CASRTPPQGTQYF. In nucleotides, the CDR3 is TGTGCCAGCCGTACCCCCCCCCAGGGTACCCAGTACTTC.

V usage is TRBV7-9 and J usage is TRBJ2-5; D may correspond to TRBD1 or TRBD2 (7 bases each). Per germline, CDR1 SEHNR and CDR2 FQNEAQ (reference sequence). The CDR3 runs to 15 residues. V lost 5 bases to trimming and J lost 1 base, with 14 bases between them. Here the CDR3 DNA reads TGTGCCAGCAGCACGACAGGGACTATCCAAGAGACCCAGTACTTC. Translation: CASSTTGTIQETQYF.

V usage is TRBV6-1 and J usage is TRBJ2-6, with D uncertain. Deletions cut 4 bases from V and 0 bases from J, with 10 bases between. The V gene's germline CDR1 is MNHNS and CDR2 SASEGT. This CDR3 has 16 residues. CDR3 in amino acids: CASSVQMSSGANVLTF. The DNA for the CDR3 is TGTGCCAGCAGTGTCCAGATGAGCTCTGGGGCCAACGTCCTGACTTTC.

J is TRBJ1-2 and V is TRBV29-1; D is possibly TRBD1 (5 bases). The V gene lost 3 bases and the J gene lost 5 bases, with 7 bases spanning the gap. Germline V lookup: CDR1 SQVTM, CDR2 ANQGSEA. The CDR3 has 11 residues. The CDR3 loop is CSVESGYGYTF. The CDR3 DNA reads TGCAGCGTTGAGTCAGGGTATGGCTACACCTTC.

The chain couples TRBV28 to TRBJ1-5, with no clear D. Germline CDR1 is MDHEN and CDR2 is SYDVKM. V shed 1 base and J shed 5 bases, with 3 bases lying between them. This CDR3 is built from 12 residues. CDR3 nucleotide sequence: TGTGCCAGCAGTTTATTAGATCAGCCCCAGCATTTT. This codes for CASSLLDQPQHF.